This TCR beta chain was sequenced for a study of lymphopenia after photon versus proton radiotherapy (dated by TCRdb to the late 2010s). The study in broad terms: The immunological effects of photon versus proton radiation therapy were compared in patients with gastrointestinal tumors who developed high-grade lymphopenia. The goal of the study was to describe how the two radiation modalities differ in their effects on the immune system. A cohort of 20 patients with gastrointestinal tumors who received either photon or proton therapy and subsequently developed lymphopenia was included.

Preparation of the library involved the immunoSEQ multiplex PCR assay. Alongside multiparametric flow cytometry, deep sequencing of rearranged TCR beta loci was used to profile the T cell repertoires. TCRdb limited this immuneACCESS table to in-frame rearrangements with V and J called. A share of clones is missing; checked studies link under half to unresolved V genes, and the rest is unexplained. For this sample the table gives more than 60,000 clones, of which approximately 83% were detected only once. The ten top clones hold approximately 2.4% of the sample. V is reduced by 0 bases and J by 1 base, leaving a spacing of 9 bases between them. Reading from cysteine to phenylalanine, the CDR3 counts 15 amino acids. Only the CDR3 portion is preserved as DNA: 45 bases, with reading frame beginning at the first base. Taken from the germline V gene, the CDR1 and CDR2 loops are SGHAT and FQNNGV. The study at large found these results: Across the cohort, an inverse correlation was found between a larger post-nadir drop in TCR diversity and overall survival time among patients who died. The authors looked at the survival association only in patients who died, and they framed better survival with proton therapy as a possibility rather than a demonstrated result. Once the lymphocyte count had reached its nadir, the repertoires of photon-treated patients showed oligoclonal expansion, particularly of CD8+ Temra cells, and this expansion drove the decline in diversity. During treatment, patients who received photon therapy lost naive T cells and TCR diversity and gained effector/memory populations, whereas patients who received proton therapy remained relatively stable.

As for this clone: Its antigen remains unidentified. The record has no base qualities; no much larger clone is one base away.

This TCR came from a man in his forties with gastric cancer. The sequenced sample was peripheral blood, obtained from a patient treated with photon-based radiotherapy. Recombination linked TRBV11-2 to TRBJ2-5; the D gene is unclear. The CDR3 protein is CASSLEWQAQETQYF. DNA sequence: TGTGCCAGCAGCTTAGAATGGCAGGCCCAAGAGACCCAGTACTTC.